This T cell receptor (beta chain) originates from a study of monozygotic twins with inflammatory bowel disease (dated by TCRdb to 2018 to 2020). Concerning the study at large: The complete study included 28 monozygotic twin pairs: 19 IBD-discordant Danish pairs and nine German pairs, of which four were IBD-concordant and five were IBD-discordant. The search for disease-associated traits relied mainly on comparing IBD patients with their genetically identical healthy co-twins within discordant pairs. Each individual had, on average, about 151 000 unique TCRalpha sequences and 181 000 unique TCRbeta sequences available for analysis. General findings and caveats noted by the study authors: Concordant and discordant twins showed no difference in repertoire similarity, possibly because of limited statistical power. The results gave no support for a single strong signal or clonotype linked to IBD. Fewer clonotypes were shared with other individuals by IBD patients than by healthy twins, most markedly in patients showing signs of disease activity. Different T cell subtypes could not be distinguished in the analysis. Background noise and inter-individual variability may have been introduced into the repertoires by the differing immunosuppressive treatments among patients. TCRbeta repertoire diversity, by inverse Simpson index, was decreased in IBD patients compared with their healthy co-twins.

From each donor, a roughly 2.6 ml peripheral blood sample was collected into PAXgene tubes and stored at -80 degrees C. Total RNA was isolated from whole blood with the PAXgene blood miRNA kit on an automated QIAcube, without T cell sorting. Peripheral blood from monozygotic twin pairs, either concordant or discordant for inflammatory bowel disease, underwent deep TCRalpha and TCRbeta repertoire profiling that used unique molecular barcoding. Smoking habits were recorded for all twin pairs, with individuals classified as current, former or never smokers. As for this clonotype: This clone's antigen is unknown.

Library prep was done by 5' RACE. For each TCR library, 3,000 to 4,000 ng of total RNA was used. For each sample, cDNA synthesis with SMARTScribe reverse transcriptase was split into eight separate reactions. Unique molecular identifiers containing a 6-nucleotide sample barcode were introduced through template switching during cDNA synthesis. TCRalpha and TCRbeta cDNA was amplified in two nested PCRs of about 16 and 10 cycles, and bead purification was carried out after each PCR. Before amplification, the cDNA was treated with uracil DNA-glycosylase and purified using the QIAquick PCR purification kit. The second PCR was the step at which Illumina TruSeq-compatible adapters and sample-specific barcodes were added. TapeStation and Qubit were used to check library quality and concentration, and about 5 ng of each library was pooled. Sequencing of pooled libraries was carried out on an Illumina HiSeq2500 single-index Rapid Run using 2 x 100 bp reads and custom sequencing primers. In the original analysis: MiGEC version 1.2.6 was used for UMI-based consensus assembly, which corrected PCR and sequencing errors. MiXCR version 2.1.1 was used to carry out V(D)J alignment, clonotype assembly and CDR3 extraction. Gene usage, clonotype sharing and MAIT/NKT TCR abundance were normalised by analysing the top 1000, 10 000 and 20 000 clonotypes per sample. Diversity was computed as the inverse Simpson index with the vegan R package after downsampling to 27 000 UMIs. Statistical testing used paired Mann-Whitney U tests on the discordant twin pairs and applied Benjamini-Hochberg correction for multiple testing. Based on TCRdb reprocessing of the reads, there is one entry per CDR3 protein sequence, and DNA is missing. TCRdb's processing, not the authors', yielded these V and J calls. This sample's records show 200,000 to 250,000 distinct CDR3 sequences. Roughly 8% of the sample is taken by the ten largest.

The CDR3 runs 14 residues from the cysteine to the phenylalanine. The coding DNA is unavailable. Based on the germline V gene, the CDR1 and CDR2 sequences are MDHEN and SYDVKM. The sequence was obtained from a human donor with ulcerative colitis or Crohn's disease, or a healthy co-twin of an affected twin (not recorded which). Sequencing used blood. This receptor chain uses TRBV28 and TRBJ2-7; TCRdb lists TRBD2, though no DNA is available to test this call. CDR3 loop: CASSLAGGIHEQYF.